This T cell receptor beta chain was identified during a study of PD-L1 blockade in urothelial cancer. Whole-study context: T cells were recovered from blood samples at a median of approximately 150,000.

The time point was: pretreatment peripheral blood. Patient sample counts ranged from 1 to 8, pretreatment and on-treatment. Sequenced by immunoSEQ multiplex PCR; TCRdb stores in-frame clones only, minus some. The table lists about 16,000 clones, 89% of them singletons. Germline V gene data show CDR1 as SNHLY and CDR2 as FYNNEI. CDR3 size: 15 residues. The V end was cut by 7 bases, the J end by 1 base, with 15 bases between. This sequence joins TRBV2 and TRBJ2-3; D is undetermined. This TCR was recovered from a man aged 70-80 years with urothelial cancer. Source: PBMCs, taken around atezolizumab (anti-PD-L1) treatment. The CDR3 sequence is CASKFSTIGTDTQYF. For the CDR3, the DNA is TGTGCCAGCAAATTTTCCACAATCGGCACAGATACGCAGTATTTT.